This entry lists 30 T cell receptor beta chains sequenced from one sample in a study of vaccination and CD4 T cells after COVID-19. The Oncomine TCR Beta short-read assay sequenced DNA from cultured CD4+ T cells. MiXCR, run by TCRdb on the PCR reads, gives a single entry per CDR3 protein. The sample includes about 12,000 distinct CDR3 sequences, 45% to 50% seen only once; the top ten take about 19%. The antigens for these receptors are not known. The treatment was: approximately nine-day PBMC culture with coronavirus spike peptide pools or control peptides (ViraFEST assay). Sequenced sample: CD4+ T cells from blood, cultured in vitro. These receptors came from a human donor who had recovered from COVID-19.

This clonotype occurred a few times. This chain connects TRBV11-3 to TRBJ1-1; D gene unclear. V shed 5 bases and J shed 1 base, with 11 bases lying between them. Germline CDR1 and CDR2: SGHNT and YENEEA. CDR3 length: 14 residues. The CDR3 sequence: CASSPGVENTEAFF. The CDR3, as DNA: TGTGCCAGCAGCCCCGGGGTAGAGAACACTGAAGCTTTCTTT.

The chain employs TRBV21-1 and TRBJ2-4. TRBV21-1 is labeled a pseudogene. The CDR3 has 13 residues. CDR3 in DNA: TGTGCCAGCAGCAGGCTAGCCAAAAACATTCAGTACTTC. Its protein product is CASSRLAKNIQYF.

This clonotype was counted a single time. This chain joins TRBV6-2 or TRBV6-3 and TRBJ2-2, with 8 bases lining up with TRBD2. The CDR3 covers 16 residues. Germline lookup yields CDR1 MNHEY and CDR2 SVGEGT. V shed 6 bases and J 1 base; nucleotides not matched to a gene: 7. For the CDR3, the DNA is TGTGCCAGCAGCAGAACTAGCGGTAGGAACACCGGGGAGCTGTTTTTT. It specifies CASSRTSGRNTGELFF.

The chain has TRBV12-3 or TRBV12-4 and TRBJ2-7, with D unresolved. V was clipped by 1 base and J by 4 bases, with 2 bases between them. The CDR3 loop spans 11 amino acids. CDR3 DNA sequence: TGTGCCAGCAGTTTAGGGTACGAGCAGTACTTC. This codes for CASSLGYEQYF.

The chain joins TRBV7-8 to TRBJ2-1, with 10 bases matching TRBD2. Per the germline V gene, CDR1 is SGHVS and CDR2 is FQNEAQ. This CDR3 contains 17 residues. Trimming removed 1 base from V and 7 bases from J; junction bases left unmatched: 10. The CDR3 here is CASSLGMTSGRGNEQFF. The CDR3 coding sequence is TGTGCCAGCAGCTTAGGGATGACTAGCGGGCGAGGGAATGAGCAGTTCTTC. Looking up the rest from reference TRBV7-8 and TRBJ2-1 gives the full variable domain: GAGVSQSPRYKVAKRGQDVALRCDPISGHVSLFWYQQALGQGPEFLTYFQNEAQLDKSGLPSDRFFAERPEGSVSTLKIQRTQQEDSAVYLCASSLGMTSGRGNEQFFGPGTRLTVL.

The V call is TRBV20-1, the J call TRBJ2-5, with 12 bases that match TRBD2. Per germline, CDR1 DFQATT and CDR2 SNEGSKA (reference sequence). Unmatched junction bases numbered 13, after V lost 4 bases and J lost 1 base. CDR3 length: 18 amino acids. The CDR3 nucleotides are TGCAGTGCTATTGAGGGCCTAGCGGGAGGGTCCGCCCAAGAGACCCAGTACTTC. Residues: CSAIEGLAGGSAQETQYF.

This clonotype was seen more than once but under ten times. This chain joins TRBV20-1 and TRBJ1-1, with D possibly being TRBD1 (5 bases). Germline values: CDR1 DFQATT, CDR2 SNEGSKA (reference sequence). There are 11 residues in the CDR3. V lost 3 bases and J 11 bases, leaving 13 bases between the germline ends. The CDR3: CSASGTSGAFF. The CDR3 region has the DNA TGCAGTGCTAGTGGGACCAGCGGGGCTTTCTTT.

The CDR3 protein is CAVADGDRAIYEQYF. The CDR3 DNA sequence: TGTGCCGTCGCCGACGGCGACAGGGCTATCTACGAGCAGTACTTC. This chain uses TRBV21-1 with TRBJ2-7; the DNA was not used to check the table's D call, TRBD1. TRBV21-1 is classified as a pseudogene. This CDR3 comprises 15 residues.

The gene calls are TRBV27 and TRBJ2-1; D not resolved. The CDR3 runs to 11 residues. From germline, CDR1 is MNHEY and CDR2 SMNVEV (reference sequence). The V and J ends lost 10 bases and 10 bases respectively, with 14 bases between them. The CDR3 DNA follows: TGTGCCACCTCGATATTAGGGGAGCAGTTCTTC. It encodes CATSILGEQFF.

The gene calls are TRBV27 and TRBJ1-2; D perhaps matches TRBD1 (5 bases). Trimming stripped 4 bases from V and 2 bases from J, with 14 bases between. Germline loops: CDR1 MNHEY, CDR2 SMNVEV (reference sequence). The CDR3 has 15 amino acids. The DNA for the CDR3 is TGTGCCAGCAGTTCTCGATCGGGACGGAACTATGGCTACACCTTC. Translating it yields CASSSRSGRNYGYTF.

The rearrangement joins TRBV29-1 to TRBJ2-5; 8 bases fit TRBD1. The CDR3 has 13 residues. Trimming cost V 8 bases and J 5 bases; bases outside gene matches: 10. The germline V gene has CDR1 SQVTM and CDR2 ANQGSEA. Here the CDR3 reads CSTTGALGETQYF. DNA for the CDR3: TGCAGCACGACAGGGGCCCTAGGGGAGACCCAGTACTTC.

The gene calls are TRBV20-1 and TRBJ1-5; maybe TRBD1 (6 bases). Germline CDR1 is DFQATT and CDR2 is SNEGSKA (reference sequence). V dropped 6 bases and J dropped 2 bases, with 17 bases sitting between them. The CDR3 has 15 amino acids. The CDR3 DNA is TGCAGTGCGACGGGGGGCGCAGATGGCAATCAGCCCCAGCATTTT. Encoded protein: CSATGGADGNQPQHF.

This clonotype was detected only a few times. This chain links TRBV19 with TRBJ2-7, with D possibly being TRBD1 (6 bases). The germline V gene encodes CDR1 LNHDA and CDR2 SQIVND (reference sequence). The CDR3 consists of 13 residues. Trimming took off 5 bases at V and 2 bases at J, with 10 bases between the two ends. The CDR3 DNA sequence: TGTGCCAGTAGTGTGGACAGCACCTACGAGCAGTACTTC. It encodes CASSVDSTYEQYF.

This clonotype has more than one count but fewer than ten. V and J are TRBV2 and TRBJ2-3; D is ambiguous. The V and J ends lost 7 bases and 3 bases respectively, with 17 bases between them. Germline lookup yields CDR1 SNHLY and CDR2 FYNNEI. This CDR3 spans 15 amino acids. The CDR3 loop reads CASTLTIGWTDTQYF. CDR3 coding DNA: TGTGCCAGCACGTTAACGATAGGGTGGACAGATACGCAGTATTTT. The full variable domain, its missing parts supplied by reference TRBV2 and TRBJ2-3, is EPEVTQTPSHQVTQMGQEVILRCVPISNHLYFYWYRQILGQKVEFLVSFYNNEISEKSEIFDDQFSVERPDGSNFTLKIRSTKLEDSAMYFCASTLTIGWTDTQYFGPGTRLTVL.

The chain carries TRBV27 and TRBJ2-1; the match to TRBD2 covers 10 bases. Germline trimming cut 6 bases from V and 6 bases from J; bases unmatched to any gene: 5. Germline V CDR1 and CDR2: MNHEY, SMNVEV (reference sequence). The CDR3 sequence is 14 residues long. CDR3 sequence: CASRASGRSNEQFF. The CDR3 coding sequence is TGTGCCAGCAGGGCTAGCGGGAGATCCAATGAGCAGTTCTTC.

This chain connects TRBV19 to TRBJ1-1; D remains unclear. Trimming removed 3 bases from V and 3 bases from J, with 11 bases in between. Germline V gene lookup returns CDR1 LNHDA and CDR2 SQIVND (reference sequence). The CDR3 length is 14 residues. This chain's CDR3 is CASSIISGHTEAFF. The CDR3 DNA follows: TGTGCCAGTAGTATCATATCGGGTCACACTGAAGCTTTCTTT.

CDR3 in amino acids: CASSTPGGGTEAFF. CDR3 bases: TGTGCCAGTAGTACCCCGGGGGGGGGCACTGAAGCTTTCTTT. The V call is TRBV19, the J call TRBJ1-1, with TRBD1 as a possible D gene (5 bases). CDR3 length: 14 residues. Germline CDR1 and CDR2: LNHDA and SQIVND (reference sequence). V lost 4 bases to trimming and J lost 4 bases, with 13 bases between them. The variable domain in full, completed from reference TRBV19 and TRBJ1-1, reads DGGITQSPKYLFRKEGQNVTLSCEQNLNHDAMYWYRQDPGQGLRLIYYSQIVNDFQKGDIAEGYSVSREKKESFPLTVTSAQKNPTAFYLCASSTPGGGTEAFFGQGTRLTVV.

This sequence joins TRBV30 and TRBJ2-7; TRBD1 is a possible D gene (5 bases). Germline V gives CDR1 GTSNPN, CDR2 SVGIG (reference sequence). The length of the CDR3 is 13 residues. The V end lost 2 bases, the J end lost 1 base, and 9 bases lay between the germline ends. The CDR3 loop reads CAWSRDSSYEQYF. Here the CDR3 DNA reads TGTGCCTGGAGTAGAGACAGTTCCTACGAGCAGTACTTC.

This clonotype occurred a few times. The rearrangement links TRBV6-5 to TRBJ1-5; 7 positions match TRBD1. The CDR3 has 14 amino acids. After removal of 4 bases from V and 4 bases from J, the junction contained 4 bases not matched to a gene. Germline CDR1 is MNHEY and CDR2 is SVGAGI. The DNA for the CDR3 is TGTGCCAGCAGTTCGACAGGGAGGAATCAGCCCCAGCATTTT. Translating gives CASSSTGRNQPQHF.

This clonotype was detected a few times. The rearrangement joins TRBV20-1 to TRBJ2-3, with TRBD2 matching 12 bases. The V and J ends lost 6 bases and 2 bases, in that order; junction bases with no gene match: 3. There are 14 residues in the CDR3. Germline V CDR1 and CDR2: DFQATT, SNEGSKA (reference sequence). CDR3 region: CSATSGGYTDTQYF. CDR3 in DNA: TGCAGTGCCACTAGCGGGGGGTACACAGATACGCAGTATTTT.

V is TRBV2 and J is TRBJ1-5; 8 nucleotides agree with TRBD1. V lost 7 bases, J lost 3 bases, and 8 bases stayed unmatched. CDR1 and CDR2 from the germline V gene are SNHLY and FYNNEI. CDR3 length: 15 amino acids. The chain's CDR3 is CASTPQGVNNQPQHF. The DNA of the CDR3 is TGTGCCAGCACCCCACAGGGGGTAAACAATCAGCCCCAGCATTTT.

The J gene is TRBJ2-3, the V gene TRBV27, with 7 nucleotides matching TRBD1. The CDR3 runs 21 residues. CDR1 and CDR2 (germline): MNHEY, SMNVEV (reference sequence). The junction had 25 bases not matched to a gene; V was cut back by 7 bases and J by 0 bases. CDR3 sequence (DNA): TGTGCCAGCACACGCTTAACCTCGACAGGGCGGACGAACTCTAGCACAGATACGCAGTATTTT. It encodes CASTRLTSTGRTNSSTDTQYF.

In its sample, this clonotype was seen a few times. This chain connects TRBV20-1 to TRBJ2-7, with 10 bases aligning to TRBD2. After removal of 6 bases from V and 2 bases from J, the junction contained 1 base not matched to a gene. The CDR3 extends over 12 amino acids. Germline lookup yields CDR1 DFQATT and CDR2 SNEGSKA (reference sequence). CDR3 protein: CSAAGGPYEQYF. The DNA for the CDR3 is TGCAGTGCAGCGGGAGGGCCCTACGAGCAGTACTTC.

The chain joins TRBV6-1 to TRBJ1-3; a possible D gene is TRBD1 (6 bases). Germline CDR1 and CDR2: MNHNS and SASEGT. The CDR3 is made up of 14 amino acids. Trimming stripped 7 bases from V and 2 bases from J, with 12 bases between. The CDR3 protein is CASKVQGPGNTIYF. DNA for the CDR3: TGTGCCAGCAAAGTACAGGGCCCTGGAAACACCATATATTTT.

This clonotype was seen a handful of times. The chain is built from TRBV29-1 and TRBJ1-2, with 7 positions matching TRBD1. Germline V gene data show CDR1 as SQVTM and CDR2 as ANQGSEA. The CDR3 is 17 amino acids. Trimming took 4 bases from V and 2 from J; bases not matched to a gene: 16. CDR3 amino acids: CSVVGYRRDRRNYGYTF. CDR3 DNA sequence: TGCAGCGTTGTAGGGTATCGCCGGGACAGACGAAACTATGGCTACACCTTC.

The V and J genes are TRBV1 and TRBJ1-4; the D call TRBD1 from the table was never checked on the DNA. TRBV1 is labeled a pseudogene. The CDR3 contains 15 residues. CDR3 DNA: TGCACCAGCAGCCAAATCGACAGGGGGAATGAAAAACTGTTTTTT. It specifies CTSSQIDRGNEKLFF.

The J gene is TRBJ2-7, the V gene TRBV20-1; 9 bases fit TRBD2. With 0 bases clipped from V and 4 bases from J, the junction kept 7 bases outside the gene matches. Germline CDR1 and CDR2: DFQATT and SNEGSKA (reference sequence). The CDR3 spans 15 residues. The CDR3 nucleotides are TGCAGTGCTAGAGATGTAGCGGGAGTACAGTACGAGCAGTACTTC. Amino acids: CSARDVAGVQYEQYF.

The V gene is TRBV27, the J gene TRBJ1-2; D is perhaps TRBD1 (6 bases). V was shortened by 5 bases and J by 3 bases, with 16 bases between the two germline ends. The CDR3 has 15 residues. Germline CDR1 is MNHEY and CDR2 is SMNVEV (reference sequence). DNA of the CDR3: TGTGCCAGCAGTCAATCTAGGACAGCCGACTATGGCTACACCTTC. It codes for CASSQSRTADYGYTF.

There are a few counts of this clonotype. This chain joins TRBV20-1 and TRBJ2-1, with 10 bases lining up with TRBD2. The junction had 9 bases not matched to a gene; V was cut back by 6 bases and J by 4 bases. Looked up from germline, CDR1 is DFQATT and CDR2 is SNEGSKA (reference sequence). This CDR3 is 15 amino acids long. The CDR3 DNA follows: TGCAGTGCAAAACTAGCGGGACAACCTTACAATGAGCAGTTCTTC. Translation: CSAKLAGQPYNEQFF.

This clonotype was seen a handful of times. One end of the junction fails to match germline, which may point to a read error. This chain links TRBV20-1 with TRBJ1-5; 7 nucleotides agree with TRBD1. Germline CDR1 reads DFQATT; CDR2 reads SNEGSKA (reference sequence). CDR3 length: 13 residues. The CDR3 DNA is TGCAGTGCTGGAGACAGGGTTTCTCAGCCCCAGCATTTT. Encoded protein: CSAGDRVSQPQHF.